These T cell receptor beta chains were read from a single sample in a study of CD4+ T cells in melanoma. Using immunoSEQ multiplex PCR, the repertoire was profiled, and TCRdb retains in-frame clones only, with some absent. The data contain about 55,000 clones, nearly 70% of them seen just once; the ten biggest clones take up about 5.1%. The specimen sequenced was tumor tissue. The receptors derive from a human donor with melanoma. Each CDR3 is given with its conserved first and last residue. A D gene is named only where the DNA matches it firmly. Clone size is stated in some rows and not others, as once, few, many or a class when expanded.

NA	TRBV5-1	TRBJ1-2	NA	CASSIGGPLDYGYTF	TGCGCCAGCAGCATAGGGGGGCCTTTGGACTATGGCTACACCTTC
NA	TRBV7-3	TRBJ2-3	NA	CASSFGPAGTDTQYF	TGTGCCAGCAGCTTTGGACCCGCGGGCACAGATACGCAGTATTTT
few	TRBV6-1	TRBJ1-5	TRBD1	CASSGTGQVSNQPQHF	TGTGCCAGCAGTGGCACCGGACAGGTTAGCAATCAGCCCCAGCATTTT
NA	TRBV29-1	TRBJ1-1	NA	CSGQGTEAFF	TGCAGCGGCCAGGGAACTGAAGCTTTCTTT
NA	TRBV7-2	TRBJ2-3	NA	CASSPRTTDTQYF	TGTGCCAGCAGCCCCCGGACCACAGATACGCAGTATTTT
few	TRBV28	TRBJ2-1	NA	CASSKQLGKNEQFF	TGTGCCAGCTCCAAACAACTAGGAAAGAATGAGCAGTTCTTC
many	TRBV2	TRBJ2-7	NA	CASSGGVYEQYF	TGTGCCAGCAGTGGGGGAGTCTACGAGCAGTACTTC
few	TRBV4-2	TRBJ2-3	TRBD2	CASRPSGGRTDTQYF	TGTGCCAGCAGACCAAGCGGGGGGCGCACAGATACGCAGTATTTT
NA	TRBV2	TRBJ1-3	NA	CASSETGNTIYF	TGTGCCAGCAGTGAAACCGGGAACACCATATATTTT
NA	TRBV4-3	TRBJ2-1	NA	CASSQGTQNNEQFF	TGCGCCAGCAGCCAAGGAACCCAAAACAATGAGCAGTTCTTC
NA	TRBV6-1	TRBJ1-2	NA	CASSEARTGANYGYTF	TGTGCCAGCAGTGAAGCGAGGACGGGAGCTAACTATGGCTACACCTTC
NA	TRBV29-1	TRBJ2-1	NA	CSVEIYNEQFF	TGCAGCGTCGAGATCTACAATGAGCAGTTCTTC
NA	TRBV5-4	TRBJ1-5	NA	CASSTDRDQPQHF	TGTGCCAGCAGCACGGACCGTGATCAGCCCCAGCATTTT
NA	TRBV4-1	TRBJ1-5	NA	CASSQDRRNQPQHF	TGCGCCAGCAGCCAAGATCGGCGGAATCAGCCCCAGCATTTT
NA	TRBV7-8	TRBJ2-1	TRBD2	CASSSPRTSGESAYNEQFF	TGTGCCAGCAGCTCACCTAGGACTAGCGGGGAGTCGGCCTACAATGAGCAGTTCTTC
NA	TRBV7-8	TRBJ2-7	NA	CASSLHLALYF	TGTGCCAGCAGCTTACATCTAGCTCTGTACTTC
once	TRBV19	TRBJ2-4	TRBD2	CASSITSGVGNIQYF	TGTGCCAGTAGTATCACTAGCGGGGTAGGAAACATTCAGTACTTC
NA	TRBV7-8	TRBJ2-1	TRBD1	CASSIHTGTDSYNEQFF	TGTGCCAGCAGCATACACACCGGGACAGACTCCTACAATGAGCAGTTCTTC
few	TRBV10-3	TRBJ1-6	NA	CAISTSTNSPLHF	TGTGCCATCAGCACAAGCACTAATTCACCCCTCCACTTT
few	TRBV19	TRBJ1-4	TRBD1	CASSVRQGPNEKLFF	TGTGCCAGTAGTGTCCGACAGGGGCCCAATGAAAAACTGTTTTTT
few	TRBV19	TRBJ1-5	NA	CASSIASGGGNQPQHF	TGTGCCAGTAGTATTGCGAGCGGAGGCGGCAATCAGCCCCAGCATTTT
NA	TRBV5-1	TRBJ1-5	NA	CASSGGEANQPQHF	TGCGCCAGCAGCGGCGGAGAGGCGAATCAGCCCCAGCATTTT
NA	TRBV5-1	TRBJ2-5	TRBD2	CASSSSGGAVETQYF	TGCGCCAGCAGCTCGAGCGGGGGGGCCGTAGAGACCCAGTACTTC
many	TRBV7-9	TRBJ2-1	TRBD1	CASSFGQGARNEQFF	TGTGCCAGCAGCTTTGGGCAGGGGGCGCGGAATGAGCAGTTCTTC
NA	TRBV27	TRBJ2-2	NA	CASSRGPTGTGELFF	TGTGCCAGCAGTCGGGGGCCTACGGGTACCGGGGAGCTGTTTTTT
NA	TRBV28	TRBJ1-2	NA	CASSRTSGVSNYGYTF	TGTGCCAGCAGTCGGACATCGGGAGTATCTAACTATGGCTACACCTTC
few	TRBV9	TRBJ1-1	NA	CASSAYAQGSTEAFF	TGTGCCAGCAGCGCCTACGCACAGGGTTCGACTGAAGCTTTCTTT
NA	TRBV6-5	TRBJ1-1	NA	CASSYSNAVNTEAFF	TGTGCCAGCAGTTACTCGAATGCGGTAAACACTGAAGCTTTCTTT
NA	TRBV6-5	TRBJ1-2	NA	CASSYLAQGLGGYTF	TGTGCCAGCAGTTACTTGGCACAGGGCTTAGGTGGCTACACCTTC
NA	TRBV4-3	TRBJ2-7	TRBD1	CASSQGQGSLRYEQYF	TGCGCCAGCAGCCAGGGACAGGGAAGCTTGCGTTACGAGCAGTACTTC
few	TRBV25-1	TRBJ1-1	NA	CASSDKGPMNTEAFF	TGTGCCAGCAGTGACAAGGGACCAATGAACACTGAAGCTTTCTTT
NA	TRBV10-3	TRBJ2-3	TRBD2	CAISDRLAGVSSTDTQYF	TGTGCCATCAGTGATAGGCTAGCGGGGGTGTCTAGCACAGATACGCAGTATTTT
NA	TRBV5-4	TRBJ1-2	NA	CASSLAGPRIDGYTF	TGTGCCAGCAGCTTGGCGGGACCGCGAATAGATGGCTACACCTTC
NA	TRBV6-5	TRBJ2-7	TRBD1	CASRPTTGGPYEQYF	TGTGCCAGCAGACCTACGACAGGGGGACCCTACGAGCAGTACTTC
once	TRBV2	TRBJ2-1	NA	CASSEASSYNEQFF	TGTGCCAGCAGTGAAGCCAGCTCCTACAATGAGCAGTTCTTC
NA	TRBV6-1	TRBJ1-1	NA	CASSEGSVSANTEAFF	TGTGCCAGCAGTGAGGGCTCGGTGTCAGCGAACACTGAAGCTTTCTTT
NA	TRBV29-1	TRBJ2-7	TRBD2	CSVGSGGADEQYF	TGCAGCGTTGGATCGGGAGGTGCCGACGAGCAGTACTTC
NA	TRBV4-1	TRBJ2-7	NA	CASSLQGLDEQYF	TGCGCCAGCAGCCTACAGGGTTTAGACGAGCAGTACTTC
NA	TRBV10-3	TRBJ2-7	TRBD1	CAIRPGQGFPYEQYF	TGTGCCATCAGACCGGGACAGGGGTTCCCTTACGAGCAGTACTTC
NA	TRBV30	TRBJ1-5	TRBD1	CAWSPGTGNAQHF	TGTGCCTGGAGTCCCGGGACAGGGAATGCCCAGCATTTT
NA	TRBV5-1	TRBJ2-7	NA	CASSPALLGEQYF	TGCGCCAGCAGCCCCGCTTTGTTAGGCGAGCAGTACTTC
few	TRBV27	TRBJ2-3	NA	CASSPQRDTQYF	TGTGCCAGCAGCCCGCAGCGGGATACGCAGTATTTT
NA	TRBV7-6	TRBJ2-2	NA	CASSLGTAYTGELFF	TGTGCCAGCAGCTTAGGGACGGCCTACACCGGGGAGCTGTTTTTT
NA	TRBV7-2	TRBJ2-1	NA	CASSSTYNEQFF	TGTGCCAGCAGCTCTACCTACAATGAGCAGTTCTTC
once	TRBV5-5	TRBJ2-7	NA	CASSPTGYEQYF	TGTGCCAGCAGCCCGACAGGCTACGAGCAGTACTTC
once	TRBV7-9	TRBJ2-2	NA	CASSLLAGMNTGELFF	TGTGCCAGCAGCTTATTGGCGGGGATGAACACCGGGGAGCTGTTTTTT
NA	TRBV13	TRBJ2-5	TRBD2	CASSFVGGLAGGETQYF	TGTGCCAGCAGCTTCGTGGGAGGACTAGCGGGGGGAGAGACCCAGTACTTC
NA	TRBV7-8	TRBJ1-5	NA	CASSRGRGNQPQHF	TGTGCCAGCAGCCGGGGAAGGGGCAATCAGCCCCAGCATTTT
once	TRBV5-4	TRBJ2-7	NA	CASSLGLYYEQYF	TGTGCCAGCAGCTTGGGGCTGTACTACGAGCAGTACTTC
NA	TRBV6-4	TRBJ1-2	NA	CASSLSDGYGYTF	TGTGCCAGCAGCCTTTCGGACGGCTATGGCTACACCTTC
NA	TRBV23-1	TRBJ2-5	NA	CASSQSGHKQETQYF	TGCGCCAGCAGCCAATCGGGACACAAACAAGAGACCCAGTACTTC
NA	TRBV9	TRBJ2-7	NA	CASSTTPDNYEQYF	TGTGCCAGCAGCACAACCCCAGACAACTACGAGCAGTACTTC
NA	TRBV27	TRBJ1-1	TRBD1	CASSWTTPGQGMNTEAFF	TGTGCCAGCAGTTGGACTACCCCGGGACAGGGGATGAACACTGAAGCTTTCTTT
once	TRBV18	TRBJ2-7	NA	CASSPTTGSYEQYF	TGTGCCAGCTCACCCACAACAGGATCCTACGAGCAGTACTTC
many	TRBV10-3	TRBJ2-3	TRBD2	CAISDRGVTTDTQYF	TGTGCCATCAGTGACCGGGGGGTGACCACAGATACGCAGTATTTT
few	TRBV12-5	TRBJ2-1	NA	CASLIVGENNEQFF	TGTGCTAGTCTGATCGTTGGGGAGAACAATGAGCAGTTCTTC
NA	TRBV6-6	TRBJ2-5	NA	CASRQPGQGLGTQYF	TGTGCCAGCAGGCAACCGGGACAGGGACTAGGGACCCAGTACTTC
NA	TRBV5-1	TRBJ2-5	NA	CASSQQGGGGETQYF	TGCGCCAGCAGCCAGCAAGGGGGGGGCGGAGAGACCCAGTACTTC
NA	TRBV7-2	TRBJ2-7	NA	CASSSRVGAYEQYF	TGTGCCAGCAGCTCCCGGGTAGGGGCCTACGAGCAGTACTTC
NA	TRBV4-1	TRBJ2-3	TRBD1	CASSQDGTGGADTQYF	TGCGCCAGCAGCCAAGATGGGACAGGGGGGGCGGATACGCAGTATTTT